These 26 T cell receptor beta chains were sequenced from one sample in a study of immune evolution from preneoplasia to lung adenocarcinoma. Clones were read by immunoSEQ multiplex PCR, and TCRdb kept only the in-frame ones, dropping some. Among more than 10,000 clones listed, 76% were seen once. Sequenced material: FFPE normal lung tissue adjacent to the tumor. The receptors shown here come from a person between 60 and 70 years old with lung adenocarcinoma. Some clones in this sample may be carry-over from other donors' samples.

The V gene is TRBV6-1, the J gene TRBJ1-6; 8 bases map to TRBD1. After removal of 4 bases from V and 13 bases from J, the junction contained 18 bases not matched to a gene. CDR1 and CDR2 (germline): MNHNS, SASEGT. This CDR3 has 17 amino acids. The CDR3 loop is CASSAQGAAGSLTPLHF. The CDR3 bases are TGTGCCAGCAGTGCCCAGGGGGCCGCAGGGAGCTTGACGCCCCTCCACTTT.

This chain connects TRBV9 to TRBJ2-1; D possibly corresponds to TRBD2 (5 bases). CDR1 is SGDLS, CDR2 YYNGEE, per germline. The CDR3 contains 14 residues. Trimming stripped 5 bases from V and 2 bases from J, with 11 bases between. Here the CDR3 reads CASSEGFTYNEQFF. Written as DNA, the CDR3 is TGTGCCAGCAGTGAGGGTTTTACCTACAATGAGCAGTTCTTC.

The V gene is TRBV19, the J gene TRBJ2-1, with D uncertain. V was trimmed by 6 bases and J by 10 bases, leaving 13 bases between them. This CDR3 is built from 12 residues. Germline V gene data show CDR1 as LNHDA and CDR2 as SQIVND (reference sequence). This chain's CDR3 is CASSNWSKEQFF. The CDR3 coding sequence is TGTGCCAGTAGCAATTGGAGCAAGGAGCAGTTCTTC.

The chain links TRBV20-1 to TRBJ2-5; D gene unclear. The V end lost 2 bases, the J end lost 2 bases, and 0 bases lay between the germline ends. CDR1 and CDR2 (germline): DFQATT, SNEGSKA (reference sequence). CDR3 size: 10 residues. The CDR3 sequence is CSARQETQYF. CDR3 bases: TGCAGTGCTAGACAAGAGACCCAGTACTTC.

This clone was picked up one time. The genes are TRBV11-2 and TRBJ1-3, with 7 nucleotides matching TRBD1. V dropped 2 bases and J dropped 0; count of bases not matched to a gene: 7. The CDR3 sequence is 17 residues long. Germline V gene sequence: CDR1 SGHAT, CDR2 FQNNGV. CDR3 loop: CASSLTTGFHSGNTIYF. DNA for the CDR3: TGTGCCAGCAGCTTAACGACAGGGTTTCACTCTGGAAACACCATATATTTT.

The chain recombines TRBV6-5 with TRBJ1-4; 7 bases align to TRBD1. The germline V gene encodes CDR1 MNHEY and CDR2 SVGAGI. The CDR3 loop spans 13 amino acids. The V segment lost 6 bases and the J segment 11 bases; nucleotides outside the gene matches: 9. CDR3 nucleotide sequence: TGTGCCAGCAGCCTCAGGGGGATGGAGAAACTGTTTTTT. This codes for CASSLRGMEKLFF.

This rearrangement joins TRBV6-6 to TRBJ1-5, with D perhaps matching TRBD1 (5 bases). Germline loops: CDR1 MNHNY, CDR2 SVGAGI (reference sequence). V was cut by 5 bases and J by 4 bases, with 12 bases left in between. CDR3 size: 14 residues. This chain's CDR3 is CASSTDSLNQPQHF. CDR3 DNA sequence: TGTGCCAGCAGTACCGACAGTTTGAATCAGCCCCAGCATTTT.

By sample share, this clone is large. This rearrangement joins TRBV19 to TRBJ1-2, with D unresolved. Trimming left V 10 bases short and J 0 bases short, with 15 bases between. Germline V gene sequence: CDR1 LNHDA, CDR2 SQIVND (reference sequence). CDR3 size: 14 residues. CDR3 sequence (DNA): TGTGCCAACACAATCATAGACGCTAACTATGGCTACACCTTC. Its translation is CANTIIDANYGYTF. The full variable domain, with the rest looked up from reference TRBV19 and TRBJ1-2, is DGGITQSPKYLFRKEGQNVTLSCEQNLNHDAMYWYRQDPGQGLRLIYYSQIVNDFQKGDIAEGYSVSREKKESFPLTVTSAQKNPTAFYLCANTIIDANYGYTFGSGTRLTVV.

The genes are TRBV19 and TRBJ2-7, with D maybe TRBD1 (6 bases). The V end lost 6 bases, the J end lost 3 bases, and 15 bases lay between the germline ends. In germline, CDR1 is LNHDA, CDR2 SQIVND (reference sequence). The CDR3 length is 14 residues. The CDR3 reads CASSQGKWGYEQYF. The CDR3 coding sequence is TGTGCCAGTAGCCAGGGGAAATGGGGCTACGAGCAGTACTTC.

V gene TRBV7-6 combines with J gene TRBJ2-6, with 11 bases lining up with TRBD2. The junction had 6 bases not matched to a gene; V was cut back by 5 bases and J by 0 bases. Germline lookup yields CDR1 SGHVS and CDR2 FNYEAQ. The CDR3 is 18 amino acids. The CDR3 coding sequence is TGTGCCAGCAGCCCCGGACTAGCGGGCTTCTCTGGGGCCAACGTCCTGACTTTC. It encodes CASSPGLAGFSGANVLTF.

This clone was seen only a few times. The chain links TRBV6-1 to TRBJ1-1; 8 nucleotides match TRBD1. Trimming removed 5 bases from V and 4 bases from J; junction bases left unmatched: 0. The CDR3 is 12 amino acids. Looked up from germline, CDR1 is MNHNS and CDR2 is SASEGT. Here the CDR3 DNA reads TGTGCCAGCAGTACAGGGGGCACTGAAGCTTTCTTT. This gives the protein CASSTGGTEAFF.

The chain couples TRBV29-1 to TRBJ2-7; 9 positions agree with TRBD1. Trimming cost V 7 bases and J 7 bases; bases outside gene matches: 11. Germline assignment: CDR1 SQVTM and CDR2 ANQGSEA. The CDR3 extends over 13 amino acids. The DNA for the CDR3 is TGCAGCGCAACGGGACAGGGTCGAGTTGAGCAGTACTTC. Protein sequence: CSATGQGRVEQYF.

This clone was seen more than once but under ten times. The chain is built from TRBV5-1 and TRBJ2-1; D not certain. Germline-derived CDR1 and CDR2 are SGHRS and YFSETQ. V shed 0 bases and J shed 7 bases, with 14 bases lying between them. The CDR3 is 15 residues long. This CDR3 is CASSLANPRLNEQFF. The CDR3 DNA sequence: TGCGCCAGCAGCTTGGCCAACCCCCGCCTAAATGAGCAGTTCTTC. Full variable domain (rest looked up from reference TRBV5-1 and TRBJ2-1): KAGVTQTPRYLIKTRGQQVTLSCSPISGHRSVSWYQQTPGQGLQFLFEYFSETQRNKGNFPGRFSGRQFSNSRSEMNVSTLELGDSALYLCASSLANPRLNEQFFGPGTRLTVL.

This rearrangement joins TRBV27 to TRBJ2-1; D may be TRBD2 (5 bases). This CDR3 contains 13 residues. V was trimmed by 2 bases and J by 10 bases, leaving 12 bases between them. Germline V CDR1 and CDR2: MNHEY, SMNVEV (reference sequence). The CDR3 DNA sequence: TGTGCCAGCAGTTTACTTACGGCGGGCGAGCAGTTCTTC. This encodes CASSLLTAGEQFF.

The chain employs TRBV15 and TRBJ2-7; D might be TRBD1 (6 bases). The CDR3 contains 14 residues. Trimming took off 8 bases at V and 3 bases at J, with 17 bases between the two ends. Germline CDR1 reads LNHNV; CDR2 reads YYDKDF (reference sequence). CDR3 protein: CATGPDRNDYEQYF. In DNA, the CDR3 is TGTGCCACCGGACCCGACAGGAACGACTACGAGCAGTACTTC.

The J gene is TRBJ1-1, the V gene TRBV15; a weak D match, TRBD1 (6 bases). This CDR3 contains 14 residues. Germline values: CDR1 LNHNV, CDR2 YYDKDF (reference sequence). The V gene lost 4 bases and the J gene lost 0 bases, with 9 bases spanning the gap. CDR3 sequence: CATSKNRVNTEAFF. The CDR3 DNA sequence: TGTGCCACCAGCAAAAACAGGGTGAACACTGAAGCTTTCTTT. Filled out from reference TRBV15 and TRBJ1-1, the complete variable domain reads DAMVIQNPRYQVTQFGKPVTLSCSQTLNHNVMYWYQQKSSQAPKLLFHYYDKDFNNEADTPDNFQSRRPNTSFCFLDIRSPGLGDTAMYLCATSKNRVNTEAFFGQGTRLTVV.

The chain links TRBV4-2 to TRBJ1-2; no firm D call. CDR1 LGHNA and CDR2 YNFKEQ come from the germline V gene. This CDR3 comprises 14 residues. V was cut by 0 bases and J by 8 bases, with 13 bases left in between. This chain's CDR3 is CASSQDPSPGGYTF. Here the CDR3 DNA reads TGTGCCAGCAGCCAAGATCCGAGTCCGGGAGGCTACACCTTC.

This chain joins TRBV25-1 and TRBJ2-3, with TRBD1 as a possible D gene (5 bases). This CDR3 has 17 amino acids. The ends were cut back, 3 bases at V and 4 bases at J, with 20 bases in the middle. The germline CDR1 and CDR2 sequences are MGHDK and SYGVNS. This chain's CDR3 is CASSDLWGAKDPDTQYF. The CDR3, as DNA: TGTGCCAGCAGTGATCTATGGGGCGCAAAGGACCCAGATACGCAGTATTTT.

This rearrangement joins TRBV4-2 to TRBJ1-4; the match to TRBD1 covers 8 bases. This CDR3 has 18 residues. CDR1 LGHNA and CDR2 YNFKEQ come from the germline V gene. Germline trimming cut 3 bases from V and 5 bases from J; bases unmatched to any gene: 14. The CDR3 DNA reads TGTGCCAGCAGCCATGGTGGACAGGGCCTACGCAGAAATGAAAAACTGTTTTTT. Translation gives CASSHGGQGLRRNEKLFF.

The chain couples TRBV11-3 to TRBJ2-5, with D perhaps assigned TRBD1 or TRBD2 (5 bases each). The CDR3 contains 15 residues. V was cut by 5 bases and J by 2 bases, with 15 bases left in between. The germline gives CDR1 SGHNT, CDR2 YENEEA. CDR3 coding DNA: TGTGCCAGCAGCGCCGGGGCCACCTTACAAGAGACCCAGTACTTC. This gives the protein CASSAGATLQETQYF.

This clone is categorized as medium-sized (0.01 to 0.1%). The chain links TRBV5-1 to TRBJ2-7, with 9 bases that match TRBD2. This CDR3 contains 15 residues. J was trimmed by 7 bases and V by 4 bases; bases with no gene match: 12. Germline V gene data show CDR1 as SGHRS and CDR2 as YFSETQ. CDR3 DNA: TGCGCCAGCAGCCCCGATAGCGGGAGAACGTGGGAGCAGTACTTC. Protein product: CASSPDSGRTWEQYF.

The chain combines TRBV7-9 with TRBJ1-4; 7 bases are a match to TRBD1. Germline V gene data show CDR1 as SEHNR and CDR2 as FQNEAQ (reference sequence). The CDR3 totals 13 residues. Unmatched junction bases numbered 3, after V lost 3 bases and J lost 8 bases. The DNA of the CDR3 is TGTGCCAGCAGCTTTCAACAGGGGGAAAAACTGTTTTTT. Its protein is CASSFQQGEKLFF.

The J gene is TRBJ2-7, the V gene TRBV9; D is unclear. In germline, CDR1 is SGDLS, CDR2 YYNGEE. V was pared by 0 bases and J by 6 bases, with 16 bases between. The CDR3 has 15 residues. CDR3 region: CASSVGLGAVSEQYF. DNA of the CDR3: TGTGCCAGCAGCGTAGGCCTCGGCGCGGTGTCCGAGCAGTACTTC.

The chain employs TRBV25-1 and TRBJ1-1; D uncertain. Between the trimmed V and J ends, which lost 5 bases and 0 bases, there was a span of 13 bases. Germline assignment: CDR1 MGHDK and CDR2 SYGVNS. The CDR3 sequence is 15 residues long. The CDR3, as DNA: TGTGCCAGCAGTCCCCCCGAGGTCATGAACACTGAAGCTTTCTTT. The encoded protein is CASSPPEVMNTEAFF.

J is TRBJ2-1 and V is TRBV27, with TRBD1 matching over 9 bases. Trimming cost V 5 bases and J 9 bases; bases outside gene matches: 8. This CDR3 comprises 14 residues. Germline CDR1 reads MNHEY; CDR2 reads SMNVEV (reference sequence). The CDR3 region has the DNA TGTGCCAGCAGTATAACCGGGACAGGGTTTGAGCAGTTCTTC. This codes for CASSITGTGFEQFF.

This chain joins TRBV7-9 and TRBJ2-5; maybe TRBD1 (6 bases). From germline, CDR1 is SEHNR and CDR2 FQNEAQ (reference sequence). V gave up 2 bases and J gave up 14 bases, with 12 bases separating them. The CDR3 has 11 residues. The DNA of the CDR3 is TGTGCCAGCAGCTTACGGACAGCCCTATACTTC. This codes for CASSLRTALYF.